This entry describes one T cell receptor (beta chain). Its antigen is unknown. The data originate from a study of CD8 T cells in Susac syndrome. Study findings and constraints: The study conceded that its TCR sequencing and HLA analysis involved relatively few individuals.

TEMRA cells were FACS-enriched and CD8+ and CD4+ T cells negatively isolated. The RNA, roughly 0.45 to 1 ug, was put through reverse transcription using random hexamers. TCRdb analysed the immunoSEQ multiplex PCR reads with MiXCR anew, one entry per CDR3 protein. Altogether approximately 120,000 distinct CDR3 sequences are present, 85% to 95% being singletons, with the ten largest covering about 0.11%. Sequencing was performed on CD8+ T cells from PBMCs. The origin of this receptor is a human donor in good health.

The DNA of the CDR3 is TGTGCCAGCAGTTTAGGCAGCTATTTAGCCAAAAACATTCAGTACTTC. It is translated as CASSLGSYLAKNIQYF. This rearrangement joins TRBV27 to TRBJ2-4; D ambiguous. Germline V lookup: CDR1 MNHEY, CDR2 SMNVEV (reference sequence). The ends were cut back, 2 bases at V and 0 bases at J, with 11 bases in the middle. The CDR3 consists of 16 residues.